These 10 T cell receptor beta chains share one sample of origin, sequenced in a study of shared clonotypes between healthy human individuals. Sequenced by immunoSEQ multiplex PCR; TCRdb stores in-frame clones only, minus some. The sample consists of roughly 650,000 clones, approximately 96% of them appearing once. The naive CD8 subset, CD45RO-negative cells positively selected for CCR7, excluded terminally differentiated effector memory CD45RA+ cells. Sequencing used naive CD8+ T cells sorted from blood. The receptors were sampled from a woman in her 30s in good health.

The chain joins TRBV4-1 to TRBJ2-1, with 9 bases that match TRBD2. The V gene end was trimmed by 1 base and the J gene end by 2 bases; junction bases not matched to a gene: 3. Germline V gene lookup returns CDR1 MGHRA and CDR2 YSYEKL. This CDR3 comprises 16 residues. CDR3 amino acids: CASSQVSGRTYNEQFF. The CDR3 DNA is TGCGCCAGCAGCCAAGTAAGCGGGAGGACCTACAATGAGCAGTTCTTC.

This sequence joins TRBV6-5 and TRBJ1-2, with 8 bases lining up with TRBD1. The trim removed 6 bases at V and 4 bases at J, leaving 10 bases unmatched. The CDR3 contains 15 residues. Germline V gene data show CDR1 as MNHEY and CDR2 as SVGAGI. The CDR3 protein is CASRPEQGGIYGYTF. DNA for the CDR3: TGTGCCAGCAGACCCGAACAGGGGGGAATCTATGGCTACACCTTC.

This chain joins TRBV21-1 and TRBJ2-1; TRBD2, as called in the table, went unchecked against the DNA. TRBV21-1 is assigned pseudogene status. The CDR3 is 16 residues long. In DNA form, the CDR3 reads TGTGCCAGCACCGATAATGGGGGACTAAACAGCAATGAGCAGTTCTTC. Translation: CASTDNGGLNSNEQFF.

V usage is TRBV5-1 and J usage is TRBJ2-7; possibly TRBD1 for D (6 bases). Germline V lookup: CDR1 SGHRS, CDR2 YFSETQ. The CDR3 is made up of 15 amino acids. V lost 4 bases and J lost 2, with 16 bases in between. CDR3: CASSPRVQGPYEQYF. CDR3 nucleotide sequence: TGCGCCAGCAGCCCCCGCGTCCAGGGGCCCTACGAGCAGTACTTC.

The genes are TRBV27 and TRBJ2-7; D uncertain. The CDR3 is 12 amino acids. Germline V CDR1 and CDR2: MNHEY, SMNVEV (reference sequence). Trimming removed 4 bases from V and 6 bases from J, with 10 bases in between. The CDR3 is CASSYLLGEQYF. CDR3 bases: TGTGCCAGCAGTTACCTCCTGGGCGAGCAGTACTTC.

The chain combines TRBV7-8 with TRBJ2-1; D remains ambiguous. The ends were cut back, 2 bases at V and 9 bases at J, with 17 bases in the middle. Looked up from germline, CDR1 is SGHVS and CDR2 is FQNEAQ. This CDR3 spans 15 amino acids. The CDR3 bases are TGTGCCAGCAGCTTAAGTCGGCTAGTCGACGGTGAGCAGTTCTTC. The encoded protein is CASSLSRLVDGEQFF.

The CDR3 protein is CASSERQFF. DNA for the CDR3: TGTGCCAGCAGTGAACGGCAGTTCTTC. The chain recombines TRBV6-1 with TRBJ2-1, with D unclear. V was pared by 2 bases and J by 12 bases, with 2 bases between. The V gene's germline CDR1 is MNHNS and CDR2 SASEGT. The CDR3 is 9 amino acids.

This clone was counted once. One junction end disagrees with the germline gene, perhaps due to a read error. The chain joins TRBV28 to TRBJ2-5; D is perhaps TRBD2 (7 bases). The CDR3 is made up of 15 amino acids. Germline V CDR1 and CDR2: MDHEN, SYDVKM. CDR3 sequence reads: CASSSRGGGRESQYF. Here the CDR3 DNA reads TGTGCCAGCAGTTCGCGGGGAGGGGGGCGAGAGTCCCAGTACTTC. The full variable domain, rest sourced from reference TRBV28 and TRBJ2-5, is DVKVTQSSRYLVKRTGEKVFLECVQDMDHENMFWYRQDPGLGLRLIYFSYDVKMKEKGDIPEGYSVSREKKERFSLILESASTNQTSMYLCASSSRGGGRESQYFGPGTRLLVL.

The V gene is TRBV2, the J gene TRBJ1-5; D is possibly TRBD1 (5 bases). Trimming removed 8 bases at V and 2 bases at J, with 13 bases between. From germline, CDR1 is SNHLY and CDR2 FYNNEI. The CDR3 totals 14 residues. DNA for the CDR3: TGTGCCAGCGCGTGGGGCAAGGGCAATCAGCCCCAGCATTTT. It translates to CASAWGKGNQPQHF.

About this clone: This sample includes further DNA sequences coding for the same CDR3. This rearrangement joins TRBV27 to TRBJ2-7; 9 positions agree with TRBD2. The CDR3 has 13 residues. Germline CDR1 and CDR2: MNHEY and SMNVEV (reference sequence). V lost 3 bases and J lost 7; bases outside the gene matches: 4. The CDR3 spells CASSFTSGREQYF. DNA for the CDR3: TGTGCCAGCAGTTTTACCAGCGGGAGGGAGCAGTACTTC.